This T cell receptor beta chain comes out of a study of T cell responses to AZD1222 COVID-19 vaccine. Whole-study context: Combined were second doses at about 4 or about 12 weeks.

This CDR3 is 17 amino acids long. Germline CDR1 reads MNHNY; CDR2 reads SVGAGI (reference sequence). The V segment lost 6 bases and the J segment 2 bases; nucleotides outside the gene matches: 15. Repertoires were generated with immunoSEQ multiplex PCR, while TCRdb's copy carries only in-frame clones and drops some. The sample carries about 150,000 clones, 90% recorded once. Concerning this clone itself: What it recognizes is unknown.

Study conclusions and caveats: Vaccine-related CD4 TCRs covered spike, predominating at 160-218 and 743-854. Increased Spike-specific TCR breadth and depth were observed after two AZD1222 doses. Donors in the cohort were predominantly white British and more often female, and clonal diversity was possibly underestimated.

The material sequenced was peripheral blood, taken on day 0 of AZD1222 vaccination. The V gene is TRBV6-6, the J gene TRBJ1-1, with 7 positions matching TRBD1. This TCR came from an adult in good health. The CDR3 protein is CASSRASGTDKNTEAFF. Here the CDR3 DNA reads TGTGCCAGCAGCCGAGCGTCGGGGACAGACAAAAACACTGAAGCTTTCTTT.